This entry is about one T cell receptor (beta chain). These data belong to a study of blood T cell repertoires in COVID-19. Whole-study context: Samples representing acute and convalescent COVID-19 were sourced from the United States, Italy and Spain. PBMCs, B-cell-depleted T cells, or T cells were the source of the cDNA or gDNA that made up the material.

CDR3 size: 14 residues. Looked up from germline, CDR1 is MNHEY and CDR2 is SVGAGI. Between the trimmed V and J ends, which lost 8 bases and 1 base, there was a span of 14 bases. Original data processing: Amplification of reference gene primers was used by the study to estimate nucleated cell counts. Sequencing was performed with immunoSEQ multiplex PCR; in TCRdb, only in-frame clones are kept and a portion is missing. V and J calls and clone size are copied from that table; D and trimming were computed from the DNA. The profile shows around 200,000 clones, about 83% of them singletons. V usage is TRBV6-5 and J usage is TRBJ1-1; D unresolved. Sequences were obtained from peripheral blood. This sequence was found in a man in his fifties with active or convalescent COVID-19. The CDR3 is CASDIRSRNTEAFF. The CDR3 bases are TGTGCCAGCGATATTAGGAGCAGGAACACTGAAGCTTTCTTT.